One sample yielded the 26 T cell receptor beta chains listed below, sequenced in a study of T cells in Graves' hyperthyroidism and ophthalmopathy. RNA transcripts served as the template for amplifying TCR beta CDR3 regions. TCR CDR3 regions were first amplified by RT-PCR with HTBI primers. TCRdb passed the multiplex PCR reads through MiXCR, listing each CDR3 protein once. This sample has 490,000 or so distinct CDR3 sequences; 22% occur once, and the top ten carry around 50%. Source material: blood. The receptors derive from a woman in her sixties or seventies with Graves' ophthalmopathy.

This clonotype was observed a few times. The rearrangement joins TRBV3-1 to TRBJ1-1, with D perhaps TRBD1 (5 bases). Trimming took off 5 bases at V and 4 bases at J, with 14 bases between the two ends. The CDR3 length is 14 residues. Germline lookup yields CDR1 LGHDT and CDR2 YNNKEL (reference sequence). CDR3 DNA sequence: TGTGCCAGCAGCTATCAGGGATTCGGCACTGAAGCTTTCTTT. This codes for CASSYQGFGTEAFF.

The sample holds a few counts of this clonotype. V and J are TRBV19 and TRBJ2-3; D remains ambiguous. The CDR3 runs 11 residues. The ends were cut back, 8 bases at V and 6 bases at J, with 9 bases in the middle. Per germline, CDR1 LNHDA and CDR2 SQIVND (reference sequence). CDR3 sequence reads: CASRYSDTQYF. The CDR3 nucleotides read TGTGCCAGTCGTTACTCGGATACGCAGTATTTT. Full variable domain (remainder filled in from reference TRBV19 and TRBJ2-3): DGGITQSPKYLFRKEGQNVTLSCEQNLNHDAMYWYRQDPGQGLRLIYYSQIVNDFQKGDIAEGYSVSREKKESFPLTVTSAQKNPTAFYLCASRYSDTQYFGPGTRLTVL.

V gene TRBV27 combines with J gene TRBJ2-1; 9 bases fit TRBD1. The CDR3 has 15 residues. Germline loops: CDR1 MNHEY, CDR2 SMNVEV (reference sequence). V gave up 6 bases and J gave up 8 bases; unmatched junction bases: 11. The CDR3 DNA follows: TGTGCCAGCAGACCCCGGGACAGGGTCTTCGATGAGCAGTTCTTC. Its protein product is CASRPRDRVFDEQFF.

The rearrangement joins TRBV14 to TRBJ2-7; the match to TRBD2 covers 10 bases. With 0 bases clipped from V and 7 bases from J, the junction kept 3 bases outside the gene matches. CDR3 length equals 14 residues. CDR1 SGHDN and CDR2 FVKESK come from the germline V gene. CDR3 coding DNA: TGTGCCAGCAGCCAAGAACTAGCGGGAACTGAGCAGTACTTC. Its protein is CASSQELAGTEQYF.

The chain carries TRBV6-1 and TRBJ1-1, with D possibly being TRBD1 (6 bases). Trimming took 5 bases from V and 4 from J, leaving 17 bases between them. This CDR3 spans 15 amino acids. Looked up from germline, CDR1 is MNHNS and CDR2 is SASEGT. The CDR3 here is CASSSRQALTTEAFF. The DNA for the CDR3 is TGTGCCAGCAGTTCCAGACAGGCTCTAACCACTGAAGCTTTCTTT.

V and J are TRBV6-1 and TRBJ2-2; 7 bases line up with TRBD1. Germline assignment: CDR1 MNHNS and CDR2 SASEGT. Trimming at V came to 5 bases and at J to 5 bases, leaving 2 bases not matched to a gene. This CDR3 region has 13 residues. CDR3: CASSSTGTGELFF. The DNA of the CDR3 is TGTGCCAGCAGTTCGACAGGGACCGGGGAGCTGTTTTTT.

This clonotype has a count of ten or more. Written as DNA, the CDR3 is TGTGCCATCTCCGGGACAGACTCTAATGAGCAGTTCTTC. Residues: CAISGTDSNEQFF. This chain uses TRBV7-2 with TRBJ2-1; the match to TRBD1 covers 7 bases. This CDR3 is 13 amino acids long. Trimming at V came to 10 bases and at J to 7 bases, leaving 10 bases not matched to a gene. Germline CDR1 is SGHTA and CDR2 is FQGNSA.

The sample holds many counts of this clonotype. The CDR3, as DNA: TGCAGTGCTAGAGATATGACAGGGCCCTCTACCTACGAGCAGTACTTC. It encodes CSARDMTGPSTYEQYF. The rearrangement uses TRBV20-1 and TRBJ2-7, with 7 bases aligning to TRBD1. Germline CDR1 and CDR2: DFQATT and SNEGSKA (reference sequence). This CDR3 has 16 amino acids. The V segment lost 0 bases and the J segment 2 bases; nucleotides outside the gene matches: 10.

The chain couples TRBV20-1 to TRBJ1-6; TRBD1 might be the D (5 bases). Germline V lookup: CDR1 DFQATT, CDR2 SNEGSKA (reference sequence). The CDR3 contains 14 residues. The ends were cut back, 5 bases at V and 7 bases at J, with 15 bases in the middle. CDR3 nucleotide sequence: TGCAGTGCTTCCCTACAGGACCCAAATTCACCCCTCCACTTT. It translates to CSASLQDPNSPLHF.

This clonotype turned up a few times. The J gene is TRBJ1-1, the V gene TRBV30; TRBD1 aligns across 10 bases. CDR3 length: 13 amino acids. Germline assignment: CDR1 GTSNPN and CDR2 SVGIG (reference sequence). Losses at the gene ends were 5 bases for V and 6 bases for J; bases not matched to a gene: 6. The CDR3 reads CAWETGTGAEAFF. The CDR3 DNA is TGTGCCTGGGAAACCGGGACAGGGGCTGAAGCTTTCTTT.

This clonotype was seen a handful of times. The chain uses TRBV7-6 and TRBJ2-7; 12 positions agree with TRBD2. Germline V CDR1 and CDR2: SGHVS, FNYEAQ. This CDR3 spans 15 amino acids. V gave up 5 bases and J gave up 5 bases; unmatched junction bases: 7. The CDR3 reads CASSTLLAGGNEQYF. In nucleotides, the CDR3 is TGTGCCAGCAGCACGCTACTAGCGGGAGGTAACGAGCAGTACTTC.

This clonotype was counted a single time. The rearrangement uses TRBV10-2 and TRBJ2-5, with TRBD2 matching over 11 bases. The CDR3 contains 15 residues. The V and J ends lost 7 bases and 2 bases, in that order; junction bases with no gene match: 6. The germline gives CDR1 WSHSY, CDR2 SAAADI. CDR3 nucleotide sequence: TGCGCCAGCATAGGGACTAGCGGACTACAAGAGACCCAGTACTTC. This codes for CASIGTSGLQETQYF.

This clonotype was recorded a few times. This chain uses TRBV5-8 with TRBJ1-1; D remains ambiguous. The CDR3 has 15 residues. Per the germline V gene, CDR1 is SGHTS and CDR2 is YDEGEE. Deletions cut 0 bases from V and 1 base from J, with 10 bases between. CDR3 nucleotides: TGTGCCAGCAGCTTGGAGGTAGGGCGGAACACTGAAGCTTTCTTT. This sequence encodes CASSLEVGRNTEAFF.

There are many counts of this clonotype. The V call is TRBV7-8, the J call TRBJ1-1; 7 bases map to TRBD1. V was pared by 3 bases and J by 0 bases, with 7 bases of the junction left unmatched. In germline, CDR1 is SGHVS, CDR2 FQNEAQ. This CDR3 spans 16 amino acids. CDR3 DNA: TGTGCCAGCAGCTTGGGGACAGCCCTCATGAACACTGAAGCTTTCTTT. Protein sequence: CASSLGTALMNTEAFF.

The chain joins TRBV19 to TRBJ2-7, with D maybe TRBD2 (6 bases). Germline CDR1 reads LNHDA; CDR2 reads SQIVND (reference sequence). The V and J ends lost 3 bases and 5 bases respectively, with 11 bases between them. CDR3 length: 13 residues. CDR3 sequence: CASSMLGEDEQYF. The CDR3 DNA reads as TGTGCCAGTAGTATGCTGGGGGAGGACGAGCAGTACTTC.

This clonotype was found a few times. The chain has TRBV5-1 and TRBJ2-7, with D perhaps assigned TRBD1 or TRBD2 (5 bases each). Germline CDR1 is SGHRS and CDR2 is YFSETQ. V was clipped by 0 bases and J by 2 bases, with 12 bases between them. This CDR3 comprises 15 residues. In DNA form, the CDR3 reads TGCGCCAGCAGCTTGGTCTCCGGGGCTCCCTACGAGCAGTACTTC. This gives the protein CASSLVSGAPYEQYF.

V gene TRBV11-2 combines with J gene TRBJ2-1; 11 bases fit TRBD1. The germline V gene encodes CDR1 SGHAT and CDR2 FQNNGV. The V gene end was trimmed by 6 bases and the J gene end by 7 bases; junction bases not matched to a gene: 14. The CDR3 is 17 amino acids. Here the CDR3 reads CASSLTGTGGAWNEQFF. The DNA of the CDR3 is TGTGCCAGCAGTTTAACCGGGACAGGGGGGGCCTGGAATGAGCAGTTCTTC.

This clonotype was recorded many times. The chain combines TRBV11-1 with TRBJ1-1; 8 nucleotides align to TRBD1. V lost 5 bases and J lost 10; bases outside the gene matches: 9. The germline V gene has CDR1 SGHAT and CDR2 FQDESV (reference sequence). This CDR3 has 13 residues. In DNA, the CDR3 is TGTGCCAGCAGCGACGGACAGGGACGGGGAGCTTTCTTT. Translated, it gives CASSDGQGRGAFF.

The chain uses TRBV10-3 and TRBJ2-1; D is perhaps TRBD1 or TRBD2 (5 bases each). Trimming removed 2 bases at V and 6 bases at J, with 11 bases between. The CDR3 covers 14 residues. Germline V gene data show CDR1 as ENHRY and CDR2 as SYGVKD. Here the CDR3 reads CAISEGVGTNEQFF. The CDR3 nucleotides read TGTGCCATCAGTGAGGGGGTTGGGACCAATGAGCAGTTCTTC.

This clonotype was found a few times. The J gene is TRBJ1-2, the V gene TRBV6-5, with TRBD1 matching over 9 bases. In germline, CDR1 is MNHEY, CDR2 SVGAGI. V lost 0 bases and J lost 6; bases outside the gene matches: 5. The CDR3 runs to 15 residues. The chain's CDR3 is CASSYSGGQGNGYTF. The CDR3 bases are TGTGCCAGCAGTTACTCGGGGGGACAGGGAAATGGCTACACCTTC.

The chain is built from TRBV7-8 and TRBJ2-2; 8 positions match TRBD1. The V and J ends lost 6 bases and 5 bases, in that order; junction bases with no gene match: 11. CDR1 and CDR2 (germline): SGHVS, FQNEAQ. CDR3 length: 16 residues. CDR3 DNA: TGTGCCAGCAGTGGTTTAACAGGGGGTCTGACCGGGGAGCTGTTTTTT. Translated, it gives CASSGLTGGLTGELFF. The whole variable domain, remainder taken from reference TRBV7-8 and TRBJ2-2, is GAGVSQSPRYKVAKRGQDVALRCDPISGHVSLFWYQQALGQGPEFLTYFQNEAQLDKSGLPSDRFFAERPEGSVSTLKIQRTQQEDSAVYLCASSGLTGGLTGELFFGEGSRLTVL.

The chain links TRBV7-9 to TRBJ1-2; D unresolved. With 5 bases removed from V and 4 bases from J, the gap between germline ends came to 8 bases. The CDR3 has 12 amino acids. Germline CDR1 and CDR2: SEHNR and FQNEAQ (reference sequence). CDR3 bases: TGTGCCAGCAGCCCGGCGTCCTATGGCTACACCTTC. Translated: CASSPASYGYTF.

This chain uses TRBV2 with TRBJ2-7; tentative D call: TRBD2 (6 bases). This CDR3 is 13 amino acids long. Germline V lookup: CDR1 SNHLY, CDR2 FYNNEI. The V end lost 4 bases, the J end lost 6 bases, and 13 bases lay between the germline ends. CDR3 bases: TGTGCCAGCAGTGTACTAGCAATGGGCGAGCAGTACTTC. Translating it yields CASSVLAMGEQYF.

This clonotype was seen a handful of times. CDR3 amino acids: CASSDGSANTGELFF. DNA of the CDR3: TGTGCCAGCAGTGACGGTAGCGCGAACACCGGGGAGCTGTTTTTT. The chain couples TRBV6-4 to TRBJ2-2, with D perhaps matching TRBD2 (5 bases). There are 15 residues in the CDR3. Trimming pared 2 bases from V and 0 bases from J, leaving 7 bases between. Germline assignment: CDR1 MRHNA and CDR2 SNTAGT.

This clonotype was seen ten or more times. The chain uses TRBV7-9 and TRBJ2-2; 7 bases fit TRBD1. Germline lookup yields CDR1 SEHNR and CDR2 FQNEAQ (reference sequence). The CDR3 consists of 16 residues. J gave up 3 bases and V 3 bases, and 7 bases lay outside the gene matches. The CDR3 DNA is TGTGCCAGCAGCTTTGAGACAGGGCGGCACACCGGGGAGCTGTTTTTT. It is translated as CASSFETGRHTGELFF.

This clonotype has only a few counts. The chain joins TRBV6-1 to TRBJ2-1, with 9 bases aligning to TRBD2. The CDR3 is 16 residues long. The trim removed 5 bases at V and 7 bases at J, leaving 12 bases unmatched. Germline V CDR1 and CDR2: MNHNS, SASEGT. CDR3: CASSYPWAGGTNEQFF. CDR3 sequence (DNA): TGTGCCAGCAGTTACCCTTGGGCGGGAGGGACGAATGAGCAGTTCTTC.